The rows below give T cell receptor beta chains drawn from one sample of a study of T-cell memory formation after mild COVID-19. Each CDR3 protein is one row after TCRdb ran MiXCR on the 5' RACE reads. The sample carries about 620,000 distinct CDR3 sequences, roughly 18% recorded once. Source material: PBMCs or a T cell subset sorted from them (not recorded which). The receptors come from an adult woman who had mild COVID-19 (a few samples of this study predate the infection). Cell type and time point are not known. Each CDR3 is given with its conserved first and last residue. The order of the fields is J gene, D gene, V gene, clone size, CDR3 DNA, CDR3 protein. The D gene is left open where the match is weak. Size is omitted from some rows. Given values are once, few, many or a class for expanded clones.

>TRBJ2-3|-|TRBV2|-
TGTGCCAGCCTACCTCAGACTGGGGCAGATACGCAGTATTTT
CASLPQTGADTQYF
>TRBJ1-1|TRBD1|TRBV18|-
TGTGCCAGCTCACCACCGAATAAGGGGGCCACTGAAGCTTTCTTT
CASSPPNKGATEAFF
>TRBJ1-2|-|TRBV5-1|few
TGCGCCAGCAGCTTGGGAGATCTTAACTATGGCTACACCTTC
CASSLGDLNYGYTF
>TRBJ1-3|TRBD1|TRBV18|-
TGTGCCAGCTCACCCCGGACAGGGGCGGACACCATATATTTT
CASSPRTGADTIYF
>TRBJ2-1|TRBD2|TRBV7-3|few
TGTGCCAGCAGCATACTAGCGGGAGTCTACAATGAGCAGTTCTTC
CASSILAGVYNEQFF
>TRBJ1-2|-|TRBV12-3/TRBV12-4|-
TGTGCCAGACAACTGAGATGGGACGGATTAAACTATGGCTACACCTTC
CARQLRWDGLNYGYTF
>TRBJ1-1|-|TRBV18|-
TGTGCCAGCTCACCCTCGCAGTACACTGAAGCTTTCTTT
CASSPSQYTEAFF
>TRBJ1-3|-|TRBV4-1|few
TGCGCCAGCAGCCAAGATCTGGTATTCGGAAACACCATATATTTT
CASSQDLVFGNTIYF
>TRBJ2-3|-|TRBV7-2|-
TGTGCCAGCAGCTTAGGTCCCATCGGGAGCGCAGATACGCAGTATTTT
CASSLGPIGSADTQYF
>TRBJ1-1|-|TRBV30|few
TGTGCCTGGAGGGAGCAGGCGGTGAACACTGAAGCTTTCTTT
CAWREQAVNTEAFF
>TRBJ2-2|TRBD1|TRBV3-1|few
TGTGCCAGCAGCCATTTTCGGAGCAGGGGGCCCGGGGAGCTGTTTTTT
CASSHFRSRGPGELFF
>TRBJ2-5|-|TRBV5-1|few
TGCGCCAGCAGCGCCCGGTGGGACGGGGGAGAGACCCAGTACTTC
CASSARWDGGETQYF
>TRBJ2-3|TRBD2|TRBV20-1|few
TGCAGTGCTAGAACACCAGCGGGGGGCACAGATACGCAGTATTTT
CSARTPAGGTDTQYF
>TRBJ1-2|-|TRBV20-1|-
TGCAGTGCTAGACTAGCCGGGCACTATGGCTACACCTTC
CSARLAGHYGYTF
>TRBJ2-7|-|TRBV7-9|few
TGTGCCAGCAGTAACCCAGGGAGTACCTACGAGCAGTACTTC
CASSNPGSTYEQYF
>TRBJ1-2|-|TRBV12-3/TRBV12-4|-
TGTGCCAGCAGTTTTACAGGGAACTATGGCTACACCTTC
CASSFTGNYGYTF
>TRBJ1-1|-|TRBV7-9|-
TGTGCCAGCAGCCCAGCACGGGGGAACACTGAAGCTTTCTTT
CASSPARGNTEAFF
>TRBJ2-3|-|TRBV12-3/TRBV12-4|-
TGTGCCAGCAGTACCTCGAGGTTGGACTACACAGATACGCAGTATTTT
CASSTSRLDYTDTQYF
>TRBJ2-2|TRBD2|TRBV6-5|few
TGTGCCAGCAGTTACCGGCTAGCGGGAGTGACCGGGGAGCTGTTTTTT
CASSYRLAGVTGELFF
>TRBJ1-2|TRBD1|TRBV7-2|-
TGTGCCAGCAGCTTAGGACAGGGTTCGGGCTATGGCTACACCTTC
CASSLGQGSGYGYTF
>TRBJ2-3|-|TRBV4-1|-
TGCGCCAGCAGCCAGCTGTCTTCCGGGACCCGGGATACGCAGTATTTT
CASSQLSSGTRDTQYF
>TRBJ2-1|-|TRBV4-2|-
TGTGCCAGCAGCCAGGAGAGACCACCCCGGGGATACAATGAGCAGTTCTTC
CASSQERPPRGYNEQFF
>TRBJ2-7|-|TRBV4-1|-
TGCGCCAGCAGCCAAGAACCCCCCCGACAGGGAGGAGTCTACGAGCAGTACTTC
CASSQEPPRQGGVYEQYF
>TRBJ2-2|-|TRBV24-1|-
TGTGCCACCAGTGATGGGGACGCGAACACCGGGGAGCTGTTTTTT
CATSDGDANTGELFF
>TRBJ1-4|-|TRBV3-1|few
TGTGCCAGCAGCCCAGGAAATGAAAAACTGTTTTTT
CASSPGNEKLFF
>TRBJ2-7|-|TRBV20-1|few
TGCAGTGCTAGAGAAACACTGAGCTACGAGCAGTACTTC
CSARETLSYEQYF
>TRBJ2-1|TRBD2|TRBV18|many
TGTGCCAGCTCACCGCCACTAGGGACTAGCGGGAGTATGAATGAGCAGTTCTTC
CASSPPLGTSGSMNEQFF
>TRBJ2-5|-|TRBV7-3|-
TGTGCCAGCAGCTTTGACGTGGGGACCCAGTACTTC
CASSFDVGTQYF
>TRBJ2-7|-|TRBV11-3|-
TGTGCCAGCAGCTTAGTAAGGTACGAGCAGTACTTC
CASSLVRYEQYF
>TRBJ1-3|-|TRBV30|few
TGTGCCTGGAACGGACAGCCCTCTGGAAACACCATATATTTT
CAWNGQPSGNTIYF
>TRBJ1-1|-|TRBV3-1|-
TGTGCCAGCAGCCATCTTGTGAACACTGAAGCTTTCTTT
CASSHLVNTEAFF
>TRBJ2-3|TRBD1|TRBV5-1|many
TGCGCCAGCAGCGCGGGACAGGGTGGGGCAGATACGCAGTATTTT
CASSAGQGGADTQYF
>TRBJ1-1|-|TRBV20-1|once
TGCAGTGCTAGAGAGTGGGCGAACAGTGAAGCTTTCTTT
CSAREWANSEAFF
>TRBJ2-7|-|TRBV30|-
TGTGCCTGGAGTACCGGACAGTCCTACGAGCAGTACTTC
CAWSTGQSYEQYF
>TRBJ2-7|-|TRBV29-1|few
TGCAGCGTTGTTAAGGGGGTACAGGAGCAGTACTTC
CSVVKGVQEQYF
>TRBJ2-5|TRBD2|TRBV12-3/TRBV12-4|-
TGTGCCAGCAGTGCCCCGGGGGAGGGAAGAGGGCAGACCCAGTACTTC
CASSAPGEGRGQTQYF
>TRBJ2-5|-|TRBV4-1|-
TGCGCCAGCAGCCAAGATTACGGGGCTCAAGAGACCCAGTACTTC
CASSQDYGAQETQYF
>TRBJ2-7|TRBD1|TRBV2|few
TGTGCCAGCACCCTGGATCGGGACAGCCGATACGAGCAGTACTTC
CASTLDRDSRYEQYF
>TRBJ2-1|TRBD2|TRBV6-4|few
TGTGCCAGCAGTGACTCTGGGGTTAGCGGGAAGCAGTTCTTC
CASSDSGVSGKQFF
>TRBJ2-1|TRBD2|TRBV7-8|few
TGTGCCAGCAGCTTAGTAGCGGGAAGGTACAATGAGCAGTTCTTC
CASSLVAGRYNEQFF
>TRBJ1-1|-|TRBV7-9|few
TGTGCCAGCTCCGGTTCGAACACTGAAGCTTTCTTT
CASSGSNTEAFF
>TRBJ2-3|-|TRBV9|-
TGTGCCAGCAGCGTAGGGATGTCGGAACCGCAGTATTTT
CASSVGMSEPQYF
>TRBJ2-3|-|TRBV6-6|few
TGTGCCAGCAGTTACCGGGGGCAAGATACGCAGTATTTT
CASSYRGQDTQYF
>TRBJ1-1|TRBD1|TRBV10-3|-
TGTGCCATCAGTCCGACAGGGGTCTATGAAGCTTTCTTT
CAISPTGVYEAFF
>TRBJ2-1|-|TRBV6-2/TRBV6-3|-
TGTGCCAGCAGTTACTCGGGACCCCCTTACAATGAGCAGTTCTTC
CASSYSGPPYNEQFF
>TRBJ1-2|-|TRBV30|few
TGTGCCTGGAGTGTAATGTCAGTCTATGGCTACACCTTC
CAWSVMSVYGYTF
>TRBJ1-1|-|TRBV7-9|-
TGTGCCAGCAGCTCAAGTGAAGCTTTCTTT
CASSSSEAFF
>TRBJ1-5|-|TRBV20-1|few
TGCAGTGCTAGATTCGGGGGAGTAGGAAGCAATCAGCCCCAGCATTTT
CSARFGGVGSNQPQHF
>TRBJ2-1|-|TRBV7-9|-
TGTGCCAGCCTCGGACTCGCGGGTGGTGAGCAGTTCTTC
CASLGLAGGEQFF
>TRBJ1-1|-|TRBV12-3/TRBV12-4|-
TGTGCCAGCAGTTTATCGCCCCACACAATGAACACTGAAGCTTTCTTT
CASSLSPHTMNTEAFF
>TRBJ1-1|-|TRBV20-1|-
TGCAGTGCCGCCGCAAGGGCATTGAACACTGAAGCTTTCTTT
CSAAARALNTEAFF
>TRBJ2-1|-|TRBV24-1|few
TGTGCCACCAGTGATCTGGGACGACAGTTCTTC
CATSDLGRQFF
>TRBJ2-7|-|TRBV18|once
TGTGCCAGCTCGCCAATCCATTTAAACTACGAGCAGTACTTC
CASSPIHLNYEQYF
>TRBJ2-7|TRBD1|TRBV4-1|-
TGCGCCAGCAGCCCGCAGGGACAGGGCACCGAGCAGTACTTC
CASSPQGQGTEQYF
>TRBJ1-6|TRBD1|TRBV5-1|-
TGCGCCAGCAGCGCAGCGACAGGGAAATCCTATAATTCACCCCTCCACTTT
CASSAATGKSYNSPLHF
>TRBJ2-1|-|TRBV29-1|many
TGCAGCGTCCGAAGGGGGACTACTAGTCGCGAGCAGTTCTTC
CSVRRGTTSREQFF
>TRBJ2-1|TRBD2|TRBV4-3|-
TGCGCCAGCAGCCCCTCTACTAGCGGGGACTACAATGAGCAGTTCTTC
CASSPSTSGDYNEQFF
>TRBJ1-1|-|TRBV3-1|many
TGTGCCAGCAGCCAATACGCCGAGAACACTGAAGCTTTCTTT
CASSQYAENTEAFF